Below, 17 T cell receptor beta chains from the same sample are listed, as sequenced in a study of cytomegalovirus exposure and HLA in healthy donors (dated by TCRdb to the late 2010s). Library preparation was by the immunoSEQ multiplex PCR assay. TCRdb provides this immuneACCESS table in a form limited to in-frame rearrangements. Some clones are lacking; in checked studies, under half of them reflect an unresolved V gene, and why the rest are absent is not known. The sample data list 85,000 to 95,000 clones, and about 96% of these were observed just once. The ten largest clones add up to less than 0.8% of the sample. Sequenced sample: PBMCs. The receptor source for this set is a man younger than 30 in good health and CMV-seronegative.

The V and J genes are TRBV6-5 and TRBJ1-1; 8 bases are shared with TRBD1. V trimming: 2 bases; J trimming: 7 bases; junction bases outside the gene matches: 9. The V gene's germline CDR1 is MNHEY and CDR2 SVGAGI. This CDR3 has 15 residues. The CDR3 spells CASSYRGQVVGEAFF. The CDR3 DNA is TGTGCCAGCAGTTACAGGGGACAGGTGGTCGGTGAAGCTTTCTTT.

V usage is TRBV27 and J usage is TRBJ2-6; possible D gene TRBD1, 5 bases. The V end lost 3 bases, the J end lost 2 bases, and 8 bases lay between the germline ends. The length of the CDR3 is 15 residues. CDR1 is MNHEY, CDR2 SMNVEV, per germline (reference sequence). The CDR3 loop is CASSFGAPGANVLTF. The CDR3 nucleotides are TGTGCCAGCAGTTTTGGGGCCCCTGGGGCCAACGTCCTGACTTTC.

The J gene is TRBJ1-1, the V gene TRBV5-8, with a possible D match to TRBD1 (6 bases). This CDR3 comprises 15 residues. CDR1 and CDR2 (germline): SGHTS, YDEGEE. Trimming removed 4 bases at V and 1 base at J, with 14 bases between. The CDR3 protein is CASSLTTTGNTEAFF. The CDR3 DNA follows: TGTGCCAGCAGCCTGACTACGACAGGGAACACTGAAGCTTTCTTT.

V is TRBV13 and J is TRBJ1-1; no clear D gene. This CDR3 spans 12 amino acids. CDR1 is PRHDT and CDR2 is FYEKMQ in the germline V gene (reference sequence). Trimming took off 1 base at V and 9 bases at J, with 9 bases between the two ends. CDR3 loop: CASSLVQSQAFF. CDR3 coding DNA: TGTGCCAGCAGCTTAGTACAGAGCCAAGCTTTCTTT.

The chain recombines TRBV18 with TRBJ1-2; 7 bases line up with TRBD1. The germline V gene encodes CDR1 KGHSH and CDR2 LQKENI. There are 14 residues in the CDR3. The V gene end was trimmed by 0 bases and the J gene end by 2 bases; junction bases not matched to a gene: 0. CDR3 sequence reads: CASSPPGQNYGYTF. CDR3 sequence (DNA): TGTGCCAGCTCACCACCGGGACAGAACTATGGCTACACCTTC.

In this sample, this clone turned up once. This chain links TRBV7-8 with TRBJ1-2; possible D gene TRBD1, 5 bases. The germline V gene encodes CDR1 SGHVS and CDR2 FQNEAQ. Trimming removed 0 bases at V and 8 bases at J, with 19 bases between. The CDR3 length is 16 residues. CDR3 sequence reads: CASSLALASIGEGYTF. The CDR3 DNA is TGTGCCAGCAGCTTAGCGTTGGCCTCCATAGGGGAAGGCTACACCTTC.

V usage is TRBV5-1 and J usage is TRBJ2-2, with TRBD2 matching over 10 bases. V lost 1 base to trimming and J lost 10 bases; unmatched junction nucleotides: 4. The CDR3 contains 14 residues. Germline loops: CDR1 SGHRS, CDR2 YFSETQ. The CDR3 protein is CASSLTSGIEELFF. The CDR3 bases are TGCGCCAGCAGCTTGACTAGCGGGATTGAGGAGCTGTTTTTT. Full variable domain (rest looked up from reference TRBV5-1 and TRBJ2-2): KAGVTQTPRYLIKTRGQQVTLSCSPISGHRSVSWYQQTPGQGLQFLFEYFSETQRNKGNFPGRFSGRQFSNSRSEMNVSTLELGDSALYLCASSLTSGIEELFFGEGSRLTVL.

This chain joins TRBV28 and TRBJ2-5; D ambiguous. Germline assignment: CDR1 MDHEN and CDR2 SYDVKM. V dropped 5 bases and J dropped 1 base, with 8 bases sitting between them. This CDR3 is built from 13 residues. DNA of the CDR3: TGTGCCAGCAGTGCCCAGTTCCAAGAGACCCAGTACTTC. Translating it yields CASSAQFQETQYF.

The rearrangement joins TRBV5-1 to TRBJ2-1, with D perhaps TRBD2 (6 bases). Trimming left V 2 bases short and J 0 bases short, with 9 bases between. The CDR3 length is 15 residues. Germline CDR1 and CDR2: SGHRS and YFSETQ. Here the CDR3 DNA reads TGCGCCAGCAGCTTATGGCGGGACTCCTACAATGAGCAGTTCTTC. Its translation is CASSLWRDSYNEQFF.

This sequence joins TRBV4-3 and TRBJ1-2, with D possibly matching TRBD1 (6 bases). This CDR3 region has 16 residues. Germline CDR1 and CDR2: LGHNA and YSLEER. V dropped 1 base and J dropped 1 base, with 13 bases sitting between them. The CDR3 spells CASSQATGPHNYGYTF. CDR3 bases: TGCGCCAGCAGCCAAGCCACAGGGCCCCATAACTATGGCTACACCTTC.

The chain couples TRBV10-2 to TRBJ1-5; the match to TRBD1 covers 7 bases. This CDR3 spans 13 amino acids. The germline gives CDR1 WSHSY, CDR2 SAAADI. Germline trimming cut 9 bases from V and 4 bases from J; bases unmatched to any gene: 6. The CDR3 DNA sequence: TGCGCCAGTACGGGACAGCTTAATCAGCCCCAGCATTTT. The encoded protein is CASTGQLNQPQHF.

The chain employs TRBV5-5 and TRBJ2-3, with 8 bases lining up with TRBD2. The CDR3 totals 18 residues. Germline V gene sequence: CDR1 SGHKS, CDR2 YYEKEE (reference sequence). J lost 2 bases, V lost 2 bases, and 13 bases had no gene match. Here the CDR3 reads CASSFSLPLAGNTDTQYF. In DNA form, the CDR3 reads TGTGCCAGCAGCTTTTCCCTGCCCTTAGCGGGAAACACAGATACGCAGTATTTT.

Worth noting for this clone: The junction does not match germline at one end; this may be a read error. This chain connects TRBV7-7 to TRBJ1-3; D is undetermined. The germline V gene has CDR1 SSHAT and CDR2 FNYEAQ (reference sequence). CDR3 length: 13 amino acids. The CDR3 here is CASSPGPEDTIYF. CDR3 nucleotide sequence: TGTGCTAGCAGCCCCGGCCCCGAGGACACCATATATTTT. Drawing the rest from reference TRBV7-7 and TRBJ1-3, the complete variable domain is GAGVSQSPRYKVTKRGQDVTLRCDPISSHATLYWYQQALGQGPEFLTYFNYEAQPDKSGLPSDRFSAERPEGSISTLTIQRTEQRDSAMYRCASSPGPEDTIYFGEGSWLTVV.

The chain combines TRBV7-2 with TRBJ1-1, with D possibly being TRBD1 (5 bases). The CDR3 loop spans 15 amino acids. The germline CDR1 and CDR2 sequences are SGHTA and FQGNSA. V was shortened by 3 bases and J by 6 bases, with 17 bases between the two germline ends. CDR3 coding DNA: TGTGCCAGCAGCTTCAAGGGGATGTCCGTGGCTGAAGCTTTCTTT. Amino acid sequence: CASSFKGMSVAEAFF.

The J gene is TRBJ2-5, the V gene TRBV14; D gene ambiguous. Germline CDR1 is SGHDN and CDR2 is FVKESK. V lost 1 base, J lost 3 bases, and 6 bases lay in between. The CDR3 is made up of 13 amino acids. The CDR3 reads CASSQGQKETQYF. CDR3 coding DNA: TGTGCCAGCAGCCAAGGGCAGAAAGAGACCCAGTACTTC. Drawing the rest from reference TRBV14 and TRBJ2-5, the complete variable domain is EAGVTQFPSHSVIEKGQTVTLRCDPISGHDNLYWYRRVMGKEIKFLLHFVKESKQDESGMPNNRFLAERTGGTYSTLKVQPAELEDSGVYFCASSQGQKETQYFGPGTRLLVL.

The chain recombines TRBV28 with TRBJ2-2; 8 bases agree with TRBD2. Germline loops: CDR1 MDHEN, CDR2 SYDVKM. Trimming cost V 10 bases and J 6 bases; bases outside gene matches: 10. The CDR3 is made up of 14 amino acids. The CDR3 DNA is TGTGCCACAGAGGGTTTAGCGGGATCCGGGGAGCTGTTTTTT. Its protein is CATEGLAGSGELFF.

This sequence joins TRBV27 and TRBJ2-5; 12 bases are shared with TRBD2. Germline V lookup: CDR1 MNHEY, CDR2 SMNVEV (reference sequence). The CDR3 extends over 15 amino acids. The V segment lost 5 bases and the J segment 5 bases; nucleotides outside the gene matches: 6. CDR3 loop: CASSKTSGRRETQYF. The DNA of the CDR3 is TGTGCCAGCAGTAAAACTAGCGGGAGGAGGGAGACCCAGTACTTC.